Listed below are T cell receptor beta chains from one sample, sequenced in a study of CD8 T cells in Susac syndrome. TCRdb re-called the immunoSEQ multiplex PCR reads with MiXCR, one entry per CDR3 protein. The sample shows over 200,000 distinct CDR3 sequences, roughly 94% of them seen only once. Sequenced input: CD4+ T cells from PBMCs. The receptors come from a human donor with multiple sclerosis. The CDR3 runs from the conserved cysteine through the conserved F or W. D genes are given only for firm matches.

NA	TRBV7-2	TRBJ2-1	TGTGCCAGCAGCTTAGGGGGAACCTACAATGAGCAGTTCTTC	CASSLGGTYNEQFF
TRBD1	TRBV12-3/TRBV12-4	TRBJ1-5	TGTGCCAGCAGCCGACAGGGGATTAGCAATCAGCCCCAGCATTTT	CASSRQGISNQPQHF
NA	TRBV20-1	TRBJ1-1	TGCAGTGCTAGAGAAGGCCCGCAAGCTTTCTTT	CSAREGPQAFF
TRBD1	TRBV30	TRBJ2-7	TGTGCCTGGAGTAGGGACAGGATCTTAGGGGGGCAGTACTTC	CAWSRDRILGGQYF
NA	TRBV29-1	TRBJ2-3	TGCAGCGTTGAAGATCGAATGGCTACTTCGGCAGATACGCAGTATTTT	CSVEDRMATSADTQYF
NA	TRBV30	TRBJ2-1	TGTGCCTGGATCTGGGCGACGAACAATGAGCAGTTCTTC	CAWIWATNNEQFF
TRBD1	TRBV29-1	TRBJ1-2	TGCAGCGTTGAAGAATGGATGACAGGGGCTGGCTACACCTTC	CSVEEWMTGAGYTF
NA	TRBV28	TRBJ1-2	TGTGCCAGCGGCAGGTACTATGGCTACACCTTC	CASGRYYGYTF
TRBD1	TRBV7-3	TRBJ2-7	TGTGCCAGCAGCCCACTACCGGGACAGGGCTACGAGCAGTACTTC	CASSPLPGQGYEQYF
TRBD1	TRBV2	TRBJ2-5	TGTGCCAGCAGTCGGGACAGGGGAGAATCGGGGACCCAGTACTTC	CASSRDRGESGTQYF